This T cell receptor (beta chain) originates from a study of blood T cell repertoires in COVID-19. Study as a whole: Donors in the United States, Italy and Spain gave samples during acute or convalescent COVID-19. Nucleic acid was either cDNA or gDNA, and it came from T cells, B-cell-depleted T cells, or PBMCs.

CDR1 is SQVTM, CDR2 ANQGSEA, per germline. This CDR3 has 14 residues. V shed 7 bases and J 6 bases; nucleotides not matched to a gene: 12. Original analysis: Reference gene primers were amplified, and this amplification served to estimate nucleated cell counts. The table came from immunoSEQ multiplex PCR; TCRdb's copy has only in-frame clones and leaves some out. V, J and clone size reflect that table, while D and trimming were determined from the DNA. The table lists roughly 100,000 clones, around 90% of them singletons. The J gene is TRBJ1-2, the V gene TRBV29-1, with 9 nucleotides matching TRBD1. The origin of this receptor is a man in his forties or fifties in a cohort sampled during active COVID-19. Sequencing was carried out using peripheral blood. The CDR3 nucleotides read TGCAGCGCTGACCCACAGGGGGCGGGCGATGGCTACACCTTC. It is translated as CSADPQGAGDGYTF.